This record looks at one T cell receptor beta chain sequence and its context. Antigen: not known. This sample's time point: week 5, during vaccination. One vaccine dose held 300 ug of mutant IDH1 20-mer peptide and came with topical imiquimod. Astrocytomas found in donors were new, WHO grade 3 or 4, IDH1-mutant and ATRX-lost. The sample originates from a study of a mutant IDH1 vaccine in newly diagnosed glioma. Whole-study context: The study started vaccination 4-6 weeks after radiotherapy alone, or with temozolomide cycles. Averaging roughly 40 years of age, treated patients were about 60% male and roughly 38% female.

The repertoire was sequenced with immunoSEQ multiplex PCR; TCRdb's copy has only in-frame clones and lacks some. This sample has 40,000 or so clones, with 80% to 95% found just once. Losses at the gene ends were 3 bases for V and 3 bases for J; bases not matched to a gene: 15. CDR1 and CDR2 from the germline V gene are SGHRS and YFSETQ. This CDR3 has 19 residues. V and J are TRBV5-1 and TRBJ2-3; 11 bases match TRBD2. This TCR came from a man between 45 and 60 years old with glioma. The specimen comprised PBMCs, sampled from a glioma patient whose treatment included an IDH1 peptide vaccine. CDR3 coding DNA: TGCGCCAGCAGCTCTAGTTCCCCTATACTAGCGGGGGTTACAGATACGCAGTATTTT. This codes for CASSSSSPILAGVTDTQYF.